The T cell receptor (beta chain) described here comes from a study of regulatory T cells in long-lasting Graves disease. Study observations and caveats: There were preferences for TRBV28, TRBJ1-2 and TRBJ2-5 in persistent disease.

Noted time point: newly diagnosed GD, antithyroid drugs for less than 3 months. The TCR library was prepared using RNA isolated from PBMCs. The TCR beta library used iRepertoire HTBI primers with Arm-PCR amplification of CDR3. Each CDR3 protein gets one entry after TCRdb re-called the multiplex PCR reads with MiXCR. The sample has under 700,000 distinct CDR3 sequences, about 15% seen once. This clonotype was found many times. Antigen specificity is unknown. Germline loops: CDR1 SNHLY, CDR2 FYNNEI. The CDR3 is 15 amino acids. The ends lost 7 bases at V and 2 bases at J; junction bases unmatched: 3. The data were also submitted as part of a second study, on T cells in Graves' hyperthyroidism and ophthalmopathy. That study reports: Exclusions: uncontrolled infection, other autoimmune disease, pregnancy, lactation.

This receptor was identified in a woman aged 40-60 years with Graves disease. The specimen comprised peripheral blood mononuclear cells (PBMCs), sampled at new diagnosis, from a patient treated with antithyroid drugs. The chain is built from TRBV2 and TRBJ2-1, with 12 bases matching TRBD2. In DNA, the CDR3 is TGTGCCAGCACTAGCGGGGGGGCCGCCTACAATGAGCAGTTCTTC. Translating gives CASTSGGAAYNEQFF.